This record looks at one TCR beta chain sequence and its context. V lost 1 base to trimming and J lost 5 bases, with 11 bases between them. From germline, CDR1 is SGHVS and CDR2 FNYEAQ. The CDR3 extends over 15 amino acids. Carrying unique molecular identifiers, the cDNA also gained a universal primer site through template switching. TCRdb re-called the 5' RACE reads through MiXCR, storing one row per CDR3 protein. The sample shows 300,000 to 400,000 distinct CDR3 sequences, roughly an eighth of them seen only once. This sample was taken from a study of identical twins. These data are also associated with another study on yellow fever vaccine responses in identical twins.

The receptor's source is a young woman in good health. The chain joins TRBV7-6 to TRBJ2-2; tentative D call: TRBD1 (5 bases). The specimen sequenced was CD8+ T cells sorted from blood. CDR3 protein: CASSLGVTETGELFF. The DNA for the CDR3 is TGTGCCAGCAGCTTAGGTGTGACAGAGACCGGGGAGCTGTTTTTT.